This T cell receptor (beta chain) comes out of a study of T cell responses to AZD1222 COVID-19 vaccine (dated by TCRdb to the early 2020s). With regard to the full study: Because spike-specific TCR depth and breadth did not differ between the two schedules, AZD1222 recipients who got a second dose at roughly 4 weeks were pooled with those who got a second dose at roughly 12 weeks. A total of about 240 trial participants underwent TCR sequencing, of whom 200 to 220 received two doses of AZD1222 and about 25 received two doses of the MenACWY control vaccine. Trial participants were enrolled by age into subgroups of 18-55, 56-69 and 70-plus years, and roughly 150, 30 and 60 TCR-sequenced participants, respectively, were included in these subgroups. The study at large found these results: The 56-69-year group was small, and its depth increase did not reach significance, likely because of low power. No day 14 peak-response samples were available, so repertoires were characterized only after the peak T cell response. A significant rise in spike-specific TCR breadth and depth was observed after two AZD1222 doses relative to day 0 and relative to MenACWY recipients. Only 5 to 7 AZD1222 recipients were SARS-CoV-2 seropositive at baseline, limiting conclusions about previously exposed vaccinees. Reportedly, almost half of the unique spike-specific TCRs recognized epitopes lying outside the regions that are mutated in the B.1.351 and B.1.1.7 variants. Most participants were white British and females outnumbered males, and the authors suggested that clonal diversity may have been underestimated. CD4 TCRs associated with the vaccine covered the entire spike protein, and the dominant responses were in regions 160-218 and 743-854.

The intended sense of this specimen's time point label: baseline before first vaccination. The vaccinee samples were drawn from two UK trials, COV001 and COV002, one of which was a single-blind randomized controlled phase 2/3 trial testing AZD1222 (ChAdOx1 nCoV-19) in healthy adults. For TCRbeta chain sequencing, PBMC samples from trial participants were taken at day 0 and at day 28 after the second dose. The CDR3 regions of human TCRbeta chains were analyzed by immunosequencing. As for the authors' bioinformatics: Repertoire TCRs were checked for matches against a reference library of SARS-CoV-2-specific TCRs that had been generated using the MIRA antigen-specificity platform. Breadth was defined as the fraction of unique TCRs that were SARS-CoV-2-associated. Depth was defined as the fraction of total T cells that were SARS-CoV-2-associated. Each spike-specific TCR was assigned to its reactive spike region and to a CD4 or CD8 class using the MIRA data. Log10-transformed breadth and depth values were compared by one-way ANOVA with Sidak's multiple comparisons tests. As stored in TCRdb, this immuneACCESS dataset retains in-frame rearrangements with V and J assigned. A fraction of the clones does not appear; measured against another copy, unresolved V genes explain less than half of the discrepancy, and the remainder lacks a known reason. Clone size and V and J calls were adopted from that table, with D and trimming inferred from the DNA. Counted in this sample were roughly 180,000 clones; around 90% of them appeared once. In total, the top ten clones hold less than 0.55% of the sample.

The CDR3 has 13 amino acids, counting the end cysteine and phenylalanine. The CDR3 DNA has 39 bases and is translated from base 1. V was cut back by 7 bases and J by 6 bases, leaving a gap of 13 bases between them. Taken from the germline V gene, the CDR1 and CDR2 loops are MDHEN and SYDVKM. Regarding this clone: This clone's antigen is unknown. No base-level quality is on record; no much larger clone is a single base apart.

The rearranged chain carries TRBV28 and TRBJ1-5, with no D gene named confidently. Here the sequenced sample was peripheral blood, taken on day 0 of AZD1222 vaccination. This TCR was sampled from an adult in good health. The sequenced DNA: TGTGCCAGCAAGCTTGGGTATCCTCAGCCCCAGCATTTT. Its protein product is CASKLGYPQPQHF.